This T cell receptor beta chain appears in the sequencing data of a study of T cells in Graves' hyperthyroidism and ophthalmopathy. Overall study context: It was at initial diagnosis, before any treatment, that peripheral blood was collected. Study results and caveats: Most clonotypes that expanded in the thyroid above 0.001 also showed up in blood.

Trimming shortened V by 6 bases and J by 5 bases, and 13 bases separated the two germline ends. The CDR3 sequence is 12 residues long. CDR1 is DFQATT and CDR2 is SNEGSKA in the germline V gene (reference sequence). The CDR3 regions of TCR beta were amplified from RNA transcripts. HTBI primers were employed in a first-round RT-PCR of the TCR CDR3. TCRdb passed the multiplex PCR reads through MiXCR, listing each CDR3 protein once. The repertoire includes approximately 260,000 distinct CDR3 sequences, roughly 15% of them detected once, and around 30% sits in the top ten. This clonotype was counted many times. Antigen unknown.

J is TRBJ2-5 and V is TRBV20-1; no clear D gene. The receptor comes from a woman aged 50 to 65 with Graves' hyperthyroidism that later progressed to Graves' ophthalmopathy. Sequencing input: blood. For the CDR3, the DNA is TGCAGTGCCGGAACGATCGGGGAGACCCAGTACTTC. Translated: CSAGTIGETQYF.